The source of this T cell receptor beta chain is a study of metastatic and nonmetastatic thyroid tumors. Study overall: Comparison of repertoires was carried out across blood and tumor or nodule tissue from malignant and benign thyroid patients. Study observations and caveats: Patients with malignant thyroid tumors reportedly had significantly higher TCR beta diversity than those with benign nodules, in blood and tumor.

Concerning this clone itself: Antigen: not known.

Prior to thyroid surgery, none of the patients had received any treatment. After removal of 4 bases from V and 3 bases from J, the junction contained 9 bases not matched to a gene. The V gene's germline CDR1 is LGHNA and CDR2 YSLEER. This CDR3 has 16 amino acids. How the authors handled the data: Clinicopathological groups of papillary thyroid cancer showed CDR3 differences that were used to build a distant-metastasis classifier. MiXCR reprocessed the PCR reads for TCRdb. The V and J calls reflect TCRdb's pipeline rather than the authors' work. The data show approximately 17,000 clones, roughly 24% seen once.

The sample was tumor tissue. The chain combines TRBV4-3 with TRBJ1-5; 7 nucleotides agree with TRBD1. The sequence was collected from a female donor with papillary thyroid cancer or a benign thyroid nodule (not recorded which). Some clones in this sample may be carry-over from other donors' samples. CDR3 nucleotide sequence: TGCGCCAGCAGCCCCGAGACCGGACAGGTCAATCAGCCCCAGCATTTT. This encodes CASSPETGQVNQPQHF.